The 6 T cell receptor beta chains presented below share a single source sample, sequenced in a study of metastatic and nonmetastatic thyroid tumors. TCRdb re-clonotyped the PCR reads via MiXCR. This sample has some 38,000 clones; approximately 13% occur once, and the top ten carry 8% to 10%. Patients underwent thyroid surgery, and none had received any treatment before it. Source material: blood. The receptors were sampled from a female donor with papillary thyroid cancer or a benign thyroid nodule (not recorded which). Some clones in this sample may be carry-over from other donors' samples.

This clone was seen a few times. The chain has TRBV6-1 and TRBJ2-7; 10 bases are a match to TRBD2. V gave up 3 bases and J gave up 7 bases; unmatched junction bases: 3. The CDR3 has 13 residues. The germline CDR1 and CDR2 sequences are MNHNS and SASEGT. In nucleotides, the CDR3 is TGTGCCAGCAGTGAGGGACTAGCGTGGGAGCAGTACTTC. It encodes CASSEGLAWEQYF.

This clone was picked up many times. A much larger clone lies a single base off, so this may be a read error. The same CDR3 is also encoded by other DNA sequences in this sample. The chain uses TRBV28 and TRBJ1-1; D remains ambiguous. Looked up from germline, CDR1 is MDHEN and CDR2 is SYDVKM. V was shortened by 4 bases and J by 3 bases, with 6 bases between the two germline ends. CDR3 length: 12 amino acids. CDR3: CASSSTYTEAFF. In nucleotides, the CDR3 is TGTGCCAGCAGTTCGACCTACACTGAAGCTTTCTTT. Full variable domain (rest looked up from reference TRBV28 and TRBJ1-1): DVKVTQSSRYLVKRTGEKVFLECVQDMDHENMFWYRQDPGLGLRLIYFSYDVKMKEKGDIPEGYSVSREKKERFSLILESASTNQTSMYLCASSSTYTEAFFGQGTRLTVV.

This clone was counted ten times or more. The chain recombines TRBV6-6 with TRBJ1-1, with 7 bases that match TRBD1. Trimming cost V 2 bases and J 6 bases; bases outside gene matches: 24. The CDR3 totals 20 residues. Germline CDR1 is MNHNY and CDR2 is SVGAGI (reference sequence). The CDR3 region has the DNA TGTGCCAGCAGTTACCCACCCACTTCACGACAGGGAGTCGTGAGGCCTGAAGCTTTCTTT. Translating it yields CASSYPPTSRQGVVRPEAFF.

This clone appeared a few times. Relative to the germline gene, one junction end is altered; a read error may explain this. The identical CDR3 is also encoded by other nucleotide sequences in the sample. The V gene is TRBV28, the J gene TRBJ2-3, with D perhaps matching TRBD1 (6 bases). CDR3 size: 16 residues. Germline V gene data show CDR1 as MDHEN and CDR2 as SYDVKM. The CDR3 is CASSLVRAGDTDTQYF. CDR3 sequence (DNA): TGTGCCAGCAGTCTAGTGAGGGCCGGGGACACAGACACGCAGTATTTT.

CDR3 DNA sequence: TGTGCCAGCACCCCTACGGGACAGGTGGGAGAGACCCAGTACTTC. Translated, it gives CASTPTGQVGETQYF. The rearrangement uses TRBV7-6 and TRBJ2-5; 8 bases are a match to TRBD1. The CDR3 spans 15 residues. Germline CDR1 SGHVS, CDR2 FNYEAQ. Trimming cost V 7 bases and J 4 bases; bases outside gene matches: 11.

As to this clone: This clone may be a read error of a much larger clone one base away. This chain connects TRBV29-1 to TRBJ1-1; the D gene is possibly TRBD1 (5 bases). V was shortened by 8 bases and J by 3 bases, with 13 bases between the two germline ends. The CDR3 length is 12 residues. Germline assignment: CDR1 SQVTM and CDR2 ANQGSEA. CDR3 loop: CSTWRDYTEAFF. CDR3 DNA sequence: TGCAGCACGTGGCGGGACTACACTGAAGCTTTCTTT.